A single sample gave rise to the 24 T cell receptor beta chains below, sequenced in a study of molecular identifiers for immune sequencing clone quantification. Via MiXCR, TCRdb re-called the PCR reads, giving one row per CDR3 protein. The sample holds about 640,000 distinct CDR3 sequences; just under 20% are singletons and the top ten take 0.75% to 0.95%. The sequencing sample was made of naive CD8+ T cells from blood, with Jurkat cell RNA spiked in. Subset specified: FACS-sorted CD8+CD4-CCR7+CD45RA+ naive T cells. The receptors stem from a human donor in good health. Some libraries in this study had Jurkat cell RNA spiked in.

This clonotype has a count of ten or more. The genes are TRBV10-3 and TRBJ2-3; TRBD1 might be the D (6 bases). V was cut by 4 bases and J by 5 bases, with 19 bases left in between. The CDR3 extends over 16 amino acids. Per the germline V gene, CDR1 is ENHRY and CDR2 is SYGVKD. The CDR3 sequence is CAISVNREGMGDTQYF. Written as DNA, the CDR3 is TGTGCCATCAGTGTAAACAGGGAAGGAATGGGAGATACGCAGTATTTT.

This clonotype was observed at least ten times. This rearrangement joins TRBV7-9 to TRBJ1-2, with D possibly TRBD1 on 6 matching bases. The CDR3 is 15 residues long. Trimming left V 3 bases short and J 8 bases short, with 19 bases between. Per the germline V gene, CDR1 is SEHNR and CDR2 is FQNEAQ (reference sequence). The CDR3 is CASSFSPGGARGYTF. DNA for the CDR3: TGTGCCAGCAGCTTTTCCCCCGGGGGCGCGAGAGGCTACACCTTC.

This clonotype was recorded many times. The chain's CDR3 is CASRGRREVDTQYF. CDR3 DNA: TGTGCCAGCAGAGGCCGCCGGGAAGTAGATACGCAGTATTTT. V usage is TRBV2 and J usage is TRBJ2-3; D might be TRBD2 (5 bases). The germline gives CDR1 SNHLY, CDR2 FYNNEI. CDR3 length: 14 amino acids. The germline V and J ends were trimmed by 6 bases and 5 bases, with 15 bases remaining between them.

In this sample, this clonotype turned up a few times. The V gene is TRBV29-1, the J gene TRBJ2-1; 13 bases align to TRBD2. The CDR3 consists of 14 residues. V was pared by 5 bases and J by 7 bases, with 5 bases of the junction left unmatched. Germline-derived CDR1 and CDR2 are SQVTM and ANQGSEA. The CDR3 DNA sequence: TGCAGCGTTCACGGACTAGCGGGAGTGAATGAGCAGTTCTTC. Protein: CSVHGLAGVNEQFF.

This clonotype was counted a few times. J is TRBJ2-7 and V is TRBV6-5; 7 positions match TRBD1. Germline CDR1 MNHEY, CDR2 SVGAGI. The ends lost 4 bases at V and 1 base at J; junction bases unmatched: 7. CDR3 length: 15 residues. As DNA, the CDR3 is TGTGCCAGCAGTTTAAGAACAGGGGAGTCCTACGAGCAGTACTTC. Protein sequence: CASSLRTGESYEQYF.

This clonotype was found many times. CDR3 sequence: CASTAAEAFF. The CDR3 coding sequence is TGTGCCAGTACAGCTGCTGAAGCTTTCTTT. V and J are TRBV6-1 and TRBJ1-1; no firm D call. V shed 9 bases and J shed 6 bases, with 8 bases lying between them. This CDR3 is built from 10 residues. Germline loops: CDR1 MNHNS, CDR2 SASEGT.

This clonotype was counted only a few times. This sequence joins TRBV12-3 or TRBV12-4 and TRBJ2-1; the D gene is possibly TRBD1 (6 bases). The ends were cut back, 6 bases at V and 4 bases at J, with 19 bases in the middle. This CDR3 region has 16 residues. As DNA, the CDR3 is TGTGCCAGCAGCAACAGCAGGACAGCGATTTACAATGAGCAGTTCTTC. This codes for CASSNSRTAIYNEQFF.

To note about this clonotype: This may arise from a read error, as a much more abundant clone is one base away. The conserved final phenylalanine or tryptophan is absent from the CDR3, which likely points to a read error. The rearrangement links TRBV6-2 or TRBV6-3 to TRBJ2-7; D is ambiguous. From germline, CDR1 is MNHEY and CDR2 SVGEGT. The CDR3 loop spans 15 amino acids. The V and J ends lost 0 bases and 6 bases respectively, with 15 bases between them. Here the CDR3 DNA reads TGTGCCAGCAGTTACTCTTTGGGGATTGGGCGCGAGCAGTACTTG. This codes for CASSYSLGIGREQYL.

About this clonotype: One end of the junction does not line up with germline, which may come from a read error. This chain uses TRBV18 with TRBJ2-7; a possible D gene is TRBD1 (6 bases). The CDR3 runs 13 residues. In germline, CDR1 is KGHSH, CDR2 LQKENI. The CDR3 DNA reads as TGTGTCAGCTCATCGGACAGCTCCTACGAGCAGTACTTC. Protein product: CVSSSDSSYEQYF.

With regard to this clonotype: This may arise from a read error, as a much more abundant clone is one base away. V usage is TRBV20-1 and J usage is TRBJ1-1; no firm D call. The CDR3 has 13 amino acids. The germline V gene encodes CDR1 DFQATT and CDR2 SNEGSKA (reference sequence). The CDR3 nucleotides are TGCGGTGCTAGAGAGGGCCGTTCCACTGAAGCTTTCTTT. Translated: CGAREGRSTEAFF.

This clonotype was observed at least ten times. The CDR3 DNA is TGCAGTGCTAGAGATCCCCACCAAGAGACCCAGTACTTC. Protein product: CSARDPHQETQYF. The genes are TRBV20-1 and TRBJ2-5, with unresolved D. The germline V and J ends were trimmed by 0 bases and 0 bases, with 5 bases remaining between them. The germline V gene encodes CDR1 DFQATT and CDR2 SNEGSKA (reference sequence). The CDR3 covers 13 residues.

There are a few counts of this clonotype. The CDR3 protein is CASSLRQGATEAFF. As DNA, the CDR3 is TGTGCCAGCAGTTTAAGACAGGGGGCTACTGAAGCTTTCTTT. The chain combines TRBV12-3 or TRBV12-4 with TRBJ1-1; 10 nucleotides align to TRBD1. Germline trimming cut 2 bases from V and 5 bases from J; bases unmatched to any gene: 2. This CDR3 has 14 amino acids.

This clonotype was seen ten or more times. V and J are TRBV4-3 and TRBJ2-7; 7 bases line up with TRBD1. The CDR3 runs 13 residues. Looked up from germline, CDR1 is LGHNA and CDR2 is YSLEER. The V segment lost 4 bases and the J segment 7 bases; nucleotides outside the gene matches: 7. CDR3 sequence reads: CASSPPGTDEQYF. The CDR3 coding sequence is TGCGCCAGCAGCCCCCCGGGGACAGATGAGCAGTACTTC.

This clonotype was recorded a few times. The chain recombines TRBV12-3 or TRBV12-4 with TRBJ1-2, with D perhaps TRBD1 (6 bases). This CDR3 is built from 16 residues. Trimming pared 6 bases from V and 4 bases from J, leaving 21 bases between. This CDR3 reads CASSPFRNGGFYGYTF. The DNA of the CDR3 is TGTGCCAGCAGCCCATTTAGAAATGGGGGCTTCTATGGCTACACCTTC.

The chain recombines TRBV9 with TRBJ2-5, with 10 bases identical to TRBD1. This CDR3 has 15 amino acids. CDR1 and CDR2 (germline): SGDLS, YYNGEE. J gave up 2 bases and V 3 bases, and 4 bases lay outside the gene matches. CDR3 bases: TGTGCCAGCAGCGAGGGACAGGGGTGGCAAGAGACCCAGTACTTC. Its protein product is CASSEGQGWQETQYF.

In this sample, this clonotype turned up many times. The chain carries TRBV29-1 and TRBJ2-7, with 7 bases that match TRBD2. Germline-derived CDR1 and CDR2 are SQVTM and ANQGSEA. The CDR3 has 13 amino acids. With V trimmed by 2 bases and J by 6 bases, 7 bases remained unmatched. The CDR3 region is CSVETRTSVEQYF. The DNA for the CDR3 is TGCAGCGTTGAAACCCGGACTAGTGTCGAGCAGTACTTC.

This clonotype was detected a few times. The gene calls are TRBV24-1 and TRBJ1-1; possible D gene TRBD1, 6 bases. This CDR3 contains 14 residues. In germline, CDR1 is KGHDR, CDR2 SFDVKD. V dropped 0 bases and J dropped 8 bases, with 12 bases sitting between them. CDR3 in DNA: TGTGCCACCAGTGATTTGCCACAGGGTCTGGAAGCTTTCTTT. This encodes CATSDLPQGLEAFF.

This clonotype was counted ten times or more. The J gene is TRBJ2-7, the V gene TRBV6-2 or TRBV6-3, with D possibly being TRBD1 (5 bases). Trimming took off 2 bases at V and 5 bases at J, with 16 bases between the two ends. This CDR3 is 15 amino acids long. Germline V gene sequence: CDR1 MNHEY, CDR2 SVGEGT. CDR3: CASSYMVRVNDEQYF. The CDR3 region has the DNA TGTGCCAGCAGTTACATGGTCAGGGTTAACGACGAGCAGTACTTC.

The chain uses TRBV18 and TRBJ2-1; 7 bases are a match to TRBD1. The CDR3 spans 15 residues. The V segment lost 3 bases and the J segment 4 bases; nucleotides outside the gene matches: 6. The germline gives CDR1 KGHSH, CDR2 LQKENI. Written as DNA, the CDR3 is TGTGCCAGCTCACCCGTTTCAGGGGGTTACAATGAGCAGTTCTTC. Translated, it gives CASSPVSGGYNEQFF.

Points on this clonotype: This sequence may be a read error, since a much larger clone differs from it by one base. The V gene is TRBV4-3, the J gene TRBJ1-2; D is perhaps TRBD1 (5 bases). Germline CDR1 and CDR2: LGHNA and YSLEER. This CDR3 spans 14 amino acids. V lost 0 bases and J lost 2, with 7 bases in between. In nucleotides, the CDR3 is TGCGCCAGCAGCCAAGATTCAGGGAACTATGGCTACACCTTC. This translates into CASSQDSGNYGYTF.

This clonotype was recorded many times. J is TRBJ2-3 and V is TRBV10-3; the match to TRBD2 covers 9 bases. V shed 0 bases, J shed 4 bases, and the junction held 8 bases outside the gene matches. There are 17 residues in the CDR3. Germline V CDR1 and CDR2: ENHRY, SYGVKD. The chain's CDR3 is CAISESFPSGEADTQYF. CDR3 nucleotide sequence: TGTGCCATCAGTGAGTCGTTCCCTAGCGGGGAGGCAGATACGCAGTATTTT.

This clonotype has at least ten counts. The J gene is TRBJ2-3, the V gene TRBV7-2; the D gene is possibly TRBD1 (5 bases). Deletions cut 0 bases from V and 6 bases from J, with 13 bases between. Looked up from germline, CDR1 is SGHTA and CDR2 is FQGNSA. The CDR3 runs 15 residues. As DNA, the CDR3 is TGTGCCAGCAGCTTAGCGGCAGGGTATAGGGATACGCAGTATTTT. Translation: CASSLAAGYRDTQYF.

This clonotype has more than one count but fewer than ten. This sequence joins TRBV20-1 and TRBJ2-2; 7 bases map to TRBD1. The junction had 2 bases not matched to a gene; V was cut back by 1 base and J by 6 bases. From germline, CDR1 is DFQATT and CDR2 SNEGSKA (reference sequence). CDR3 size: 13 residues. In DNA, the CDR3 is TGCAGTGCTAGAGGACAGGGATCCGGGGAGCTGTTTTTT. Translation gives CSARGQGSGELFF.

The chain has TRBV3-1 and TRBJ2-5; 11 bases line up with TRBD2. Germline CDR1 is LGHDT and CDR2 is YNNKEL (reference sequence). This CDR3 is 17 amino acids long. V gave up 2 bases and J gave up 2 bases; unmatched junction bases: 7. DNA of the CDR3: TGTGCCAGCAGCCAACAATGGACTAGCGGGCATCAAGAGACCCAGTACTTC. It encodes CASSQQWTSGHQETQYF.